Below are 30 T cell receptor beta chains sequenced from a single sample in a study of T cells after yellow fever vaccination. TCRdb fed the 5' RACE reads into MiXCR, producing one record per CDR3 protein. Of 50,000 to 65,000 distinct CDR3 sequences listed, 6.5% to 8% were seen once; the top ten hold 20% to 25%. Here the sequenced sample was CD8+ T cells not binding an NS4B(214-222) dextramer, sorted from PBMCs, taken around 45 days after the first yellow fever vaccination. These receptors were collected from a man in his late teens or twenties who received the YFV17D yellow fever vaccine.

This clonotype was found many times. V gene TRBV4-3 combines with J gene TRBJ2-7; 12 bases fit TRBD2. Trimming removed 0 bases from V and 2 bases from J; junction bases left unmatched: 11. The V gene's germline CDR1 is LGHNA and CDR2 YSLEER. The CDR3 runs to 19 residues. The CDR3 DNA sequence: TGCGCCAGCAGCCAAGAAGGGTCGCTAGCGGGGGGGCCCGCCTACGAGCAGTACTTC. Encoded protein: CASSQEGSLAGGPAYEQYF.

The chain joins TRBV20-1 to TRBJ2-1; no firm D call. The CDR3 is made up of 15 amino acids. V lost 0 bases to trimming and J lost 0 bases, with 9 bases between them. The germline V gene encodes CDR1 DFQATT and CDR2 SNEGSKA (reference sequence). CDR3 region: CSARDGVSSYNEQFF. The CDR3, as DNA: TGCAGTGCTAGAGATGGTGTTAGCTCCTACAATGAGCAGTTCTTC.

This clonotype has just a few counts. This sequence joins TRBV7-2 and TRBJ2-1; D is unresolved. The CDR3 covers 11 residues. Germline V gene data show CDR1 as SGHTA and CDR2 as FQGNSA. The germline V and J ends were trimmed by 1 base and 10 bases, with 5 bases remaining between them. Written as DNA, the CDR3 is TGTGCCAGCAGCTTAGTATGGGAGCAGTTCTTC. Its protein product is CASSLVWEQFF.

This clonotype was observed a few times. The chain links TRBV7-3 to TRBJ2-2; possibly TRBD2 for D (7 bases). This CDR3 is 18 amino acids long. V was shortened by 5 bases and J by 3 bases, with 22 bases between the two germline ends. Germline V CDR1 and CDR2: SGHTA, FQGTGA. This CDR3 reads CASSPTWGASGDTGELFF. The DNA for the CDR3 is TGTGCCAGCAGCCCAACCTGGGGGGCTAGCGGAGACACCGGGGAGCTGTTTTTT. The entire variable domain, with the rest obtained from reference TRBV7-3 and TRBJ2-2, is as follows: GAGVSQTPSNKVTEKGKYVELRCDPISGHTALYWYRQSLGQGPEFLIYFQGTGAADDSGLPNDRFFAVRPEGSVSTLKIQRTERGDSAVYLCASSPTWGASGDTGELFFGEGSRLTVL.

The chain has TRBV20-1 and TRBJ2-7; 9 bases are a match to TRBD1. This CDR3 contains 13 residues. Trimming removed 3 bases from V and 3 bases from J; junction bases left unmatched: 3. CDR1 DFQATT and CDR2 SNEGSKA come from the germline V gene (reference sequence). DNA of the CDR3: TGCAGTGCTAGTGGGACAGGGAGCTACGAGCAGTACTTC. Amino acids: CSASGTGSYEQYF.

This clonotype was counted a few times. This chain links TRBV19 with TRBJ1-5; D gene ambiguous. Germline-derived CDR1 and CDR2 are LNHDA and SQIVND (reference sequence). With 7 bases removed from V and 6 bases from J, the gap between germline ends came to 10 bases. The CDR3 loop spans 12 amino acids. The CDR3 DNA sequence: TGTGCCAGTACCGAGGGTGCTCAGCCCCAGCATTTT. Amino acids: CASTEGAQPQHF.

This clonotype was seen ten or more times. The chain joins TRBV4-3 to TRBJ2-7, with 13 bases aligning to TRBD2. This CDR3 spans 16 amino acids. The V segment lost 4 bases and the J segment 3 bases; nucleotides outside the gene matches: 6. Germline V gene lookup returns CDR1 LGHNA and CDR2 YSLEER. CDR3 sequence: CASSPAGLAGDYEQYF. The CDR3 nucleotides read TGCGCCAGCAGCCCTGCCGGACTAGCGGGGGACTACGAGCAGTACTTC.

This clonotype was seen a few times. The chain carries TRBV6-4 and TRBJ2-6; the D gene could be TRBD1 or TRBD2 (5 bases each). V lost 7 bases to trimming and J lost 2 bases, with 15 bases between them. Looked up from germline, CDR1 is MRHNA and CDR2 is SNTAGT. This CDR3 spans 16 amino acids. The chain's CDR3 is CASTSRDGTGANVLTF. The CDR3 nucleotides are TGTGCCAGCACTAGTCGGGACGGAACTGGGGCCAACGTCCTGACTTTC.

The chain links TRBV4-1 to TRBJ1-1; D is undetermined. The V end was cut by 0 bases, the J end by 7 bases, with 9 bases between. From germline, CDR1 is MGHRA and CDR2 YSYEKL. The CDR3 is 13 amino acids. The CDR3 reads CASSQESGSEAFF. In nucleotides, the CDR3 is TGCGCCAGCAGCCAAGAGAGCGGCAGTGAAGCTTTCTTT.

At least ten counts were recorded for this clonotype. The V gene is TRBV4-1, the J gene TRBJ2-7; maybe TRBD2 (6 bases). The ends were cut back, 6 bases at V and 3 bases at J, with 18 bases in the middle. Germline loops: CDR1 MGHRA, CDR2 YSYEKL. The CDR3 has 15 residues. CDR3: CASRSAPGLDYEQYF. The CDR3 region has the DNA TGCGCCAGCAGGAGCGCACCGGGACTGGACTACGAGCAGTACTTC.

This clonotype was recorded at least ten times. The CDR3 sequence is CASSQSPRGVTDTQYF. The CDR3 region has the DNA TGCGCCAGCAGCCAATCCCCTAGGGGAGTCACAGATACGCAGTATTTT. V and J are TRBV4-3 and TRBJ2-3; D might be TRBD1 or TRBD2, each matching 5 bases. Trimming removed 2 bases at V and 2 bases at J, with 14 bases between. Germline V gene lookup returns CDR1 LGHNA and CDR2 YSLEER. This CDR3 spans 16 amino acids.

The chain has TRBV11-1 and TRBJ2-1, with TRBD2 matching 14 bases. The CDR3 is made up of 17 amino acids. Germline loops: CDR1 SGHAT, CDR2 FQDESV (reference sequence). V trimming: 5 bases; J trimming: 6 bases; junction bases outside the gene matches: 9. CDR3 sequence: CASSPTTSGGGFNEQFF. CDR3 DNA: TGTGCCAGCAGCCCAACGACTAGCGGGGGGGGCTTCAATGAGCAGTTCTTC. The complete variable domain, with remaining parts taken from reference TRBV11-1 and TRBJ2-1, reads EAEVAQSPRYKITEKSQAVAFWCDPISGHATLYWYRQILGQGPELLVQFQDESVVDDSQLPKDRFSAERLKGVDSTLKIQPAELGDSAMYLCASSPTTSGGGFNEQFFGPGTRLTVL.

The CDR3 nucleotides read TGTGCCAGTCGGGCGCGGATGCTGGATGAGCAGTTCTTC. This translates into CASRARMLDEQFF. This chain links TRBV19 with TRBJ2-1; no reliable D call. CDR1 and CDR2 (germline): LNHDA, SQIVND (reference sequence). Trimming took 8 bases from V and 8 from J, leaving 16 bases between them. This CDR3 contains 13 residues. Variable domain in full (rest from reference TRBV19 and TRBJ2-1): DGGITQSPKYLFRKEGQNVTLSCEQNLNHDAMYWYRQDPGQGLRLIYYSQIVNDFQKGDIAEGYSVSREKKESFPLTVTSAQKNPTAFYLCASRARMLDEQFFGPGTRLTVL.

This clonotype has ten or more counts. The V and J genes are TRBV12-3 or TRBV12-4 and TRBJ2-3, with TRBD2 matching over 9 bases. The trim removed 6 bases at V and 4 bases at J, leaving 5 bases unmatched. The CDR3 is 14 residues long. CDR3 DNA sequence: TGTGCCAGCAGCCGTAGCGGGGGACCAGATACGCAGTATTTT. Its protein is CASSRSGGPDTQYF.

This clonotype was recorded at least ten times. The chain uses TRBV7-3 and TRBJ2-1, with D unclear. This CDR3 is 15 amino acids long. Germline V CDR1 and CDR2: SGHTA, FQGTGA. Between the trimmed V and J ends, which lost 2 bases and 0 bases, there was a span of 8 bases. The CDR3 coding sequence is TGTGCCAGCAGCTTAGGACCCCTCTCCTACAATGAGCAGTTCTTC. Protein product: CASSLGPLSYNEQFF.

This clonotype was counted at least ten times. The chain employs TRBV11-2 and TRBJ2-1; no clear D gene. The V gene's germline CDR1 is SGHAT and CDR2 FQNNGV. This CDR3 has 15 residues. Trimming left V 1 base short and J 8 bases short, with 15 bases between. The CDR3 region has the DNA TGTGCCAGCAGCTTAGGTCCCGGCCTAGGCTATGAGCAGTTCTTC. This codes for CASSLGPGLGYEQFF. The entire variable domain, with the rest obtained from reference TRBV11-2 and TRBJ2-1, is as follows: EAGVAQSPRYKIIEKRQSVAFWCNPISGHATLYWYQQILGQGPKLLIQFQNNGVVDDSQLPKDRFSAERLKGVDSTLKIQPAKLEDSAVYLCASSLGPGLGYEQFFGPGTRLTVL.

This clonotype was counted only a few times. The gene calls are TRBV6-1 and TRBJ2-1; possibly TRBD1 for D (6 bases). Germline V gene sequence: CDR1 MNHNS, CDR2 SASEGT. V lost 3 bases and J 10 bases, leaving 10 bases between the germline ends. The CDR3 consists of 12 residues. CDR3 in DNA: TGTGCCAGCAGTGAGGGGGCATACGAGCAGTTCTTC. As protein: CASSEGAYEQFF.

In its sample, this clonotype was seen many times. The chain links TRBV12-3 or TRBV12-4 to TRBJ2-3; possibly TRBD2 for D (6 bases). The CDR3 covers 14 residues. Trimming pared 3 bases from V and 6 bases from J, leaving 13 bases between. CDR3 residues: CASSLGGVGDTQYF. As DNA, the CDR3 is TGTGCCAGCAGTTTGGGCGGGGTAGGGGATACGCAGTATTTT.

The CDR3 DNA is TGCAGTGCTAGAGATTACGGTCCAACGTCTAACTATGGCTACACCTTC. It encodes CSARDYGPTSNYGYTF. The rearrangement joins TRBV20-1 to TRBJ1-2, with D hard to call. V was shortened by 0 bases and J by 0 bases, with 14 bases between the two germline ends. Germline CDR1 and CDR2: DFQATT and SNEGSKA (reference sequence). CDR3 size: 16 residues.

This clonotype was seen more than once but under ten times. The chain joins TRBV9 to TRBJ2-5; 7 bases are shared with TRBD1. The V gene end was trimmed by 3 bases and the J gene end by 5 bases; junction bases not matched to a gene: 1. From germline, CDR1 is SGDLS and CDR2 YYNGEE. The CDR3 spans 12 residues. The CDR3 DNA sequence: TGTGCCAGCAGCGGACAGGGTGAGACCCAGTACTTC. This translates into CASSGQGETQYF.

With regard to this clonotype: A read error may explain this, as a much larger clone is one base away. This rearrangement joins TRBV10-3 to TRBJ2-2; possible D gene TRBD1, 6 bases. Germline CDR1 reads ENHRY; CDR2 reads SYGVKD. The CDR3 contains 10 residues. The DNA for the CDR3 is TGTGCATCAGGGGCCGGGGCGCTGTTTTTT. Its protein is CASGAGALFF.

CDR3 loop: CASTPDNYGYTF. In nucleotides, the CDR3 is TGTGCCAGCACCCCGGACAACTATGGCTACACCTTC. The J gene is TRBJ1-2, the V gene TRBV25-1; D call uncertain. The V and J ends lost 7 bases and 2 bases respectively, with 8 bases between them. This CDR3 comprises 12 residues. The V gene's germline CDR1 is MGHDK and CDR2 SYGVNS.

CDR3 sequence: CASSLLAGASTDTQYF. CDR3 DNA sequence: TGTGCCAGCAGTTTACTGGCGGGGGCTAGCACAGATACGCAGTATTTT. The chain combines TRBV12-3 or TRBV12-4 with TRBJ2-3, with a possible D match to TRBD2 (7 bases). Trimming stripped 2 bases from V and 0 bases from J, with 12 bases between. The CDR3 runs to 16 residues.

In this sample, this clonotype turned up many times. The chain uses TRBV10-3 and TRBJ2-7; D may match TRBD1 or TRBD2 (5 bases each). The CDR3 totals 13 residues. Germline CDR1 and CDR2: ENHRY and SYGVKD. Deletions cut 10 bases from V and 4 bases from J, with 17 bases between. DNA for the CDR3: TGTGCCACCGAGGGGTTAGGGCATTACGAGCAGTACGTC. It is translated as CATEGLGHYEQYV.

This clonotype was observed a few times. This CDR3 is CATSDLTGGQETQYF. The DNA for the CDR3 is TGTGCCACCAGTGACTTGACAGGGGGGCAAGAGACCCAGTACTTC. The chain combines TRBV24-1 with TRBJ2-5; TRBD1 aligns across 9 bases. The length of the CDR3 is 15 residues. The V and J ends lost 4 bases and 2 bases, in that order; junction bases with no gene match: 4. CDR1 and CDR2 from the germline V gene are KGHDR and SFDVKD.

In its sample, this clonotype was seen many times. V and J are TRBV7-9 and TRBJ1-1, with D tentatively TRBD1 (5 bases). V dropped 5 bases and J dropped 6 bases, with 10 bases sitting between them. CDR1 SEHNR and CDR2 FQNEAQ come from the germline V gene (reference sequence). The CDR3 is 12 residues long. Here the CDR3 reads CASSVGGPEAFF. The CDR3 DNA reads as TGTGCCAGCAGCGTTGGGGGACCTGAAGCTTTCTTT.

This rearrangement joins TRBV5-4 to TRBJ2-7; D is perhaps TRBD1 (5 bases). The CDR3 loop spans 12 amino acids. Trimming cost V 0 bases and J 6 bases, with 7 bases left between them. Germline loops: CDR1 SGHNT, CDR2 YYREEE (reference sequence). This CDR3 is CASSLGQLEQYV. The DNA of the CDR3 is TGTGCCAGCAGCTTGGGACAGCTCGAGCAGTACGTC.

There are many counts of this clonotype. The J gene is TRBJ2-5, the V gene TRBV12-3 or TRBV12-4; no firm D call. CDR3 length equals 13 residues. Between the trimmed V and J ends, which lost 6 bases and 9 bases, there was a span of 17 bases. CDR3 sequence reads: CASRGPSSRAQYF. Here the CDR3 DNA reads TGTGCCAGCAGAGGACCCTCTTCCCGGGCCCAGTACTTC.

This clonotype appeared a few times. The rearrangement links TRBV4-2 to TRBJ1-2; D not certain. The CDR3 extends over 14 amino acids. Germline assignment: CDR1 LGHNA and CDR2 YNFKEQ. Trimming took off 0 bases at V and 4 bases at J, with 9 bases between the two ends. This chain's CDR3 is CASSQDFGTYGYTF. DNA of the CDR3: TGTGCCAGCAGCCAAGATTTCGGCACCTATGGCTACACCTTC.

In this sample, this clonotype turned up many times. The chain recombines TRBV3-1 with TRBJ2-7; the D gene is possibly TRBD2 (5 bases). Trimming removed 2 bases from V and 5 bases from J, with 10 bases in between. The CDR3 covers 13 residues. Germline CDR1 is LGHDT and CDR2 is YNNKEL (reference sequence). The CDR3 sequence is CASSQYSGDEQYV. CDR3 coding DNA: TGTGCCAGCAGCCAATATTCCGGGGACGAGCAGTACGTC.